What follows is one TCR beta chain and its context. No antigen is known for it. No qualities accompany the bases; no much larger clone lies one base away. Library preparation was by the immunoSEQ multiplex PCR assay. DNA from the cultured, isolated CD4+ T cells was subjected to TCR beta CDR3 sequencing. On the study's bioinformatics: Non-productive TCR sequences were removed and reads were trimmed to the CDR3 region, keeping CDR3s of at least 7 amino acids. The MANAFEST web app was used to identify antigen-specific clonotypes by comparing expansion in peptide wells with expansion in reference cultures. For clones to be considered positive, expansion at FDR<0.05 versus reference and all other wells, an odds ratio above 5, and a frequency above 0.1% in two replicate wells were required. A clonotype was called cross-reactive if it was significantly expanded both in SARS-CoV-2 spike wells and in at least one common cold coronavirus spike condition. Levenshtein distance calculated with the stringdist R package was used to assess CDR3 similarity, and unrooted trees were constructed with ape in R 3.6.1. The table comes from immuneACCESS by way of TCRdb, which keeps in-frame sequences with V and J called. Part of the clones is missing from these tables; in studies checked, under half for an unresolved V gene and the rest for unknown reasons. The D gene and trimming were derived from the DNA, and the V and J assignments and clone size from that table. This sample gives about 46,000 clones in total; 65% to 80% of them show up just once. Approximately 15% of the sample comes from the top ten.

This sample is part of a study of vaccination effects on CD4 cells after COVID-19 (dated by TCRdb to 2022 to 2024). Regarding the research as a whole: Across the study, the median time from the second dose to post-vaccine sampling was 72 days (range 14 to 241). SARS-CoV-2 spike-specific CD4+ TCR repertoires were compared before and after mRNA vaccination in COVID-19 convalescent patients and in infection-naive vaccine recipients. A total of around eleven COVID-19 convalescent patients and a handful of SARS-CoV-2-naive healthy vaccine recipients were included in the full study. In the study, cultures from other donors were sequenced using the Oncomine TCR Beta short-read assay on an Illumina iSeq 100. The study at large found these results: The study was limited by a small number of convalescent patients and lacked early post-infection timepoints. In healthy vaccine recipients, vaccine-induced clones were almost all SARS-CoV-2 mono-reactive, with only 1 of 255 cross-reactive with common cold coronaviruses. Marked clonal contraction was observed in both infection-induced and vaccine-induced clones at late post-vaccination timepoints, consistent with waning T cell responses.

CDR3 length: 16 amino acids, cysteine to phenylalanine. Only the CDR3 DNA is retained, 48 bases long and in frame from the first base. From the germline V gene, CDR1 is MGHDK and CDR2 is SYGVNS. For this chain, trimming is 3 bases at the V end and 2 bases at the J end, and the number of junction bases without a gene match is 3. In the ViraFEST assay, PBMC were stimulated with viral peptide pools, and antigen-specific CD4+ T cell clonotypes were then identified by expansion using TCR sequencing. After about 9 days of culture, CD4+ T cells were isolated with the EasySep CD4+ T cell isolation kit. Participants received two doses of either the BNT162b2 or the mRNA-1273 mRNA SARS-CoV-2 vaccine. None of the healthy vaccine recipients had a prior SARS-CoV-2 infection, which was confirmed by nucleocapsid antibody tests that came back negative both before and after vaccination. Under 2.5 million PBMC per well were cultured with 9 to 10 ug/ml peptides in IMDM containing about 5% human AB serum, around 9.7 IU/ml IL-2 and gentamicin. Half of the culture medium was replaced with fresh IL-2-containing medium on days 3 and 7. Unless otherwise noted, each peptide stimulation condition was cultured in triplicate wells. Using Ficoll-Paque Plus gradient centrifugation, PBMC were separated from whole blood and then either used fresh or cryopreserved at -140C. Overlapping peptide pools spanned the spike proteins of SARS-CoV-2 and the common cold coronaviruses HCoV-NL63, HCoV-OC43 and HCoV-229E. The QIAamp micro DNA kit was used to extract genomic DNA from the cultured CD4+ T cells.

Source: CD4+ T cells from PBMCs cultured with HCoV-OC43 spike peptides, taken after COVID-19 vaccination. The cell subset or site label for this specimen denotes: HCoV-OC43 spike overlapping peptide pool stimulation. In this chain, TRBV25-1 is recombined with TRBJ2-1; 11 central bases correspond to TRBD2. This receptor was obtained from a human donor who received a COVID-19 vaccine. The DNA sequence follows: TGTGCCAGCAGTGACTTAGCGGGAGGGACCTACAATGAGCAGTTCTTC. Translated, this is CASSDLAGGTYNEQFF.